These T cell receptor beta chains were read from a single sample in a study of T-cell reconstitution after alpha-beta-depleted transplantation in children. TCRdb passed the PCR reads through MiXCR, listing each CDR3 protein once. Counted here are 75,000 to 90,000 distinct CDR3 sequences, roughly an eighth occurring once; the ten biggest clones make up about 30%. Source: PBMCs, mostly from graft donor cells, taken 180 days after TCRalphabeta/CD19-depleted stem cell transplant. The receptor set was obtained from a male patient between 2 and 15 years old who had a stem cell transplant for acute lymphoblastic leukemia, so the T cells may come from the graft donor. CDR3s include the opening cysteine and the closing phenylalanine or tryptophan. D genes are given only for firm matches. A row's size may be missing; if present it is once, few, many or a size class.

. . TRBJ2-7 16 TRBV14 TGTGCCAGCAGCCAAGATTATACGAGGTTTTATAAAGAGCAGTACTTC CASSQDYTRFYKEQYF
. few TRBJ1-4 16 TRBV4-3 TGCGCCAGCAGCCAAGATGGGGCAGAGGGTAGTGAAAAACTGTTTTTT CASSQDGAEGSEKLFF
. . TRBJ2-1 13 TRBV28 TGTGCCAGCCGGGCGGCCGTTTACAATGAGCAGTTCTTC CASRAAVYNEQFF
TRBD1 . TRBJ1-6 14 TRBV6-1 TGTGCCAGCAGGTCACAGGGGTCAAATTCACCCCTCCACTTT CASRSQGSNSPLHF
TRBD2 few TRBJ2-3 18 TRBV3-1 TGTGCCAGCAGCCAAGATCCCGGACTAGCGGGGGTCACAGATACGCAGTATTTT CASSQDPGLAGVTDTQYF
. many TRBJ1-2 13 TRBV4-3 TGCGCCAGCAGCCCAGGACAGAACTATGGCTACACCTTC CASSPGQNYGYTF
. many TRBJ1-1 13 TRBV12-3/TRBV12-4 TGTGCCAGCGGCCGCGGAAGGGACACTGAAGCTTTCTTT CASGRGRDTEAFF
TRBD1 many TRBJ2-1 16 TRBV20-1 TGCAGTGCTAGAGAGTACCCAGGGGGCTCCTACAATGAGCAGTTCTTC CSAREYPGGSYNEQFF
. . TRBJ1-2 13 TRBV4-2 TGTGCCAGCACCCCGTCGGGGGTCTATGGCTACACCTTC CASTPSGVYGYTF
. . TRBJ2-4 14 TRBV24-1 TGTGCCACCAGTGACGACAGAAGCTTAAACATTCAGTACTTC CATSDDRSLNIQYF
. . TRBJ2-7 14 TRBV18 TGTGCCAGCTCACTCACAGGGCAAACCTACGAGCAGTACTTC CASSLTGQTYEQYF
. . TRBJ2-3 15 TRBV20-1 TGCAGTGCTTCCGCCTTTGGACACCTCAGCGGTACGCAGTATTTT CSASAFGHLSGTQYF
. few TRBJ1-3 13 TRBV6-1 TGTGCCAGCAGGCGGGGGACTGGAAACACCATATATTTT CASRRGTGNTIYF
. few TRBJ2-7 13 TRBV25-1 TGTGCCAGCAGTGAATCGGGTAGCCACGAGCAGTACTTC CASSESGSHEQYF
. few TRBJ2-7 14 TRBV15 TGTGCCACCAGCCGTGGGAGGGGGACGAACGAGCAGTACTTC CATSRGRGTNEQYF
. few TRBJ1-2 14 TRBV5-6 TGTGCCAGCAGCTTTGTGACGGTTAACTATGGCTACACCTTC CASSFVTVNYGYTF
. . TRBJ2-2 16 TRBV7-3 TGTGCCAGCAGCCCGAAACCGGTCCTAGCGACCGGGGAGCTGTTTTTT CASSPKPVLATGELFF
. . TRBJ2-2 14 TRBV7-6 TGTGCCAGCACCCAAGCGGTTCCCACCGGGGAGCTGTTTTTT CASTQAVPTGELFF
. few TRBJ1-6 11 TRBV7-9 TGTGCCAGCAGCCCCCCTGGGGCCCTCCACTTT CASSPPGALHF
. . TRBJ1-6 14 TRBV9 TGTGCCAGCAGCGCCCGGACCGACCATGGTACCCTCCACTTT CASSARTDHGTLHF
. few TRBJ1-1 13 TRBV6-5 TGTGCCAGCAGTTACAAGAAGGGCACTGAAGCTTTCTTT CASSYKKGTEAFF
. . TRBJ1-1 13 TRBV19 TGTGCCAGTAGTACTGTTCTGAACACTGAAGCTTTCTTT CASSTVLNTEAFF
. . TRBJ2-1 16 TRBV24-1 TGTGCCACCAGTGATGCTCAGGGGAGCTCCTACAATGAGCAGTTCTTC CATSDAQGSSYNEQFF
TRBD2 few TRBJ2-7 15 TRBV5-8 TGTGCCAGCAGCTTGCGGACTAGCGGGGTCCACGAGCAGTACTTC CASSLRTSGVHEQYF
. few TRBJ1-2 12 TRBV20-1 TGCAGTGCTCGGGACCTGGGCTATGGCTACACCTTC CSARDLGYGYTF
. . TRBJ2-1 13 TRBV5-1 TGCGCCAGCAGCTTGGAGCCGGGGAGTGAGCAGTTCTTC CASSLEPGSEQFF
. . TRBJ1-1 13 TRBV10-3 TGTGCCATCAGTGGGTTTGCGAGAGCTGAAGCTTTCTTT CAISGFARAEAFF
. few TRBJ2-1 16 TRBV7-9 TGTGCCAGCAGCCGGGACTTAGACCCTAAGGGCAATGAGCAGTTCTTC CASSRDLDPKGNEQFF
TRBD1 . TRBJ1-4 17 TRBV12-3/TRBV12-4 TGTGCCAGCAGTGTCAACAGGGGGCTTTCGACTAATGAAAAACTGTTTTTT CASSVNRGLSTNEKLFF
. few TRBJ2-2 12 TRBV9 TGTGCCAGCATTTCCAACACCGGGGAGCTGTTTTTT CASISNTGELFF
. . TRBJ1-5 14 TRBV4-3 TGCGCCAGCAGCCAAGAGTCCCTTAATCAGCCCCAGCATTTT CASSQESLNQPQHF
TRBD1 many TRBJ2-6 16 TRBV12-3/TRBV12-4 TGTGCCAGTTCGGGGACAGGGGCCTCTGGGGCCAACGTCCTGACTTTC CASSGTGASGANVLTF
TRBD2 . TRBJ2-3 13 TRBV20-1 TGCAGTGAAGCGGGACCGGGAGGAGATACGCAGTATTTT CSEAGPGGDTQYF
. few TRBJ2-1 14 TRBV21-1 TGTGCCAGCAGCGCCGTACAGGGCTCGGATGAGCAGTTCTTC CASSAVQGSDEQFF
. many TRBJ1-2 13 TRBV7-2 TGTGCCAGCAGCTTAGGTGCGGGCGGGGGCTACACCTTC CASSLGAGGGYTF
TRBD1 few TRBJ2-4 16 TRBV7-2 TGTGCCAGCAGCCGGACAGGGAAAGAATCCAAAAACATTCAGTACTTC CASSRTGKESKNIQYF
TRBD2 many TRBJ2-1 14 TRBV20-1 TGCAGTGCTATGACTAGCGGGGGGATCCGTGGGCAGTTCTTC CSAMTSGGIRGQFF
. few TRBJ1-2 14 TRBV9 TGTGCCAGCAGCGTAGAAGGAACTAACTATGGCTACACCTTC CASSVEGTNYGYTF
. few TRBJ1-2 16 TRBV25-1 TGTGCCAGCAGTGCCAAGGGTCGGGTTCCCTCCCATGGCTACACCTTC CASSAKGRVPSHGYTF
. . TRBJ1-6 15 TRBV15 TGTGCCACCAGCAGATCACGCGGGGGCAGTTCACCCCTCCACTTT CATSRSRGGSSPLHF
TRBD1 . TRBJ1-6 12 TRBV20-1 TGCAGTGCTAGAACAGGGGCCGAGGACCTCCACTTT CSARTGAEDLHF
TRBD2 once TRBJ2-2 13 TRBV5-6 TGTGCCAGCGGACCTAGCGGGAACGGGGAGCTGTCTTTT CASGPSGNGELSF
. . TRBJ2-7 15 TRBV7-2 TGTGCCAGCAGCTTAGAACGGGGAAATTCCTACGAGCAGTACTTC CASSLERGNSYEQYF
TRBD2 few TRBJ2-1 16 TRBV7-6 TGTGCCAGCAGCTTAGATACTAGCGGGAGAGGCTTTGAGCAGTTCTTC CASSLDTSGRGFEQFF
TRBD1 . TRBJ2-7 15 TRBV12-3/TRBV12-4 TGTGCCAGCAGTTATCCCGGGACAGGGGACTACGAGCAGTACTTC CASSYPGTGDYEQYF
. few TRBJ1-1 13 TRBV27 TGTGCCAGCAGTTTACTAGGGGCCACTGAAGCTTTCTTT CASSLLGATEAFF
TRBD1 . TRBJ2-5 13 TRBV6-5 TGTGCCAGCAGTTACGAACCTCAGGGGGCCCAGTACTTC CASSYEPQGAQYF
. . TRBJ1-1 11 TRBV10-3 TGTGCCATCAGTGCAGGTACTGAAGCTTTCTTT CAISAGTEAFF
. few TRBJ2-3 15 TRBV7-3 TGTGCCAGCAGCCCATGGGGGTCGAGCACAGATACGCAGTATTTT CASSPWGSSTDTQYF
. few TRBJ1-5 14 TRBV28 TGTGCCAGCAGTTTCGAAGGTAGCAATCAGCCCCAGCATTTT CASSFEGSNQPQHF
. . TRBJ2-7 15 TRBV24-1 TGTGCCACCAGTGATAGCGTACAGGGCTCCTACGAGCAGTACTTC CATSDSVQGSYEQYF